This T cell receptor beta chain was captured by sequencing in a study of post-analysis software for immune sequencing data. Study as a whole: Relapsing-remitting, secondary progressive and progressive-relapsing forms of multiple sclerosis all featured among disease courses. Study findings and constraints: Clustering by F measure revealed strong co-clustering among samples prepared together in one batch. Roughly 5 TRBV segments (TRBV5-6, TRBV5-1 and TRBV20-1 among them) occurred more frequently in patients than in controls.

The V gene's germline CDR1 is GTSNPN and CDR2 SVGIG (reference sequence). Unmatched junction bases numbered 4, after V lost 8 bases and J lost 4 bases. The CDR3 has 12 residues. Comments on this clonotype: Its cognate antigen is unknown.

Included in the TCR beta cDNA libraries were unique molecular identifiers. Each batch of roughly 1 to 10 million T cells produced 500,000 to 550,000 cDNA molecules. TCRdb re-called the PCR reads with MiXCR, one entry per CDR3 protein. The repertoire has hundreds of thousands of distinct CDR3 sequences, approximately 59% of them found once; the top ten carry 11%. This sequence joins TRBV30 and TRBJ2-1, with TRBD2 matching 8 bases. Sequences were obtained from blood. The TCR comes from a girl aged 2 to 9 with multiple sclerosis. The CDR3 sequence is CALLAAYNEQFF. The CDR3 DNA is TGTGCCCTACTAGCGGCGTACAATGAGCAGTTCTTC.